This is a list of T cell receptor beta chains from one sample in a study of blood T cell repertoires in COVID-19. The data were produced by immunoSEQ multiplex PCR, yet TCRdb's version contains in-frame clones alone and is incomplete. The sample lists roughly 140,000 clones; 85% to 90% were seen once. Sequenced material: peripheral blood. Every receptor here comes from a human donor in a cohort sampled during active COVID-19. Both conserved end residues are part of each CDR3. The D gene is left open where the match is weak. Clone size appears in some rows only: once, few, many, or a class for an expanded clone.

j_call clone_size v_call d_call cdr3_aa cdr3_nt
TRBJ2-4 NA TRBV3-1/TRBV3-2 NA CASSQGAWNIQYF TGTGCCAGCAGCCAGGGGGCATGGAACATTCAGTACTTC
TRBJ2-1 NA TRBV7-9 TRBD1 CASSSDSQGVINEQFF TGTGCCAGCAGCTCTGACAGCCAGGGGGTCATCAATGAGCAGTTCTTC
TRBJ1-1 NA TRBV19 NA CASSRHGMNTEAFF TGTGCCAGTAGCCGTCACGGTATGAACACTGAAGCTTTCTTT
TRBJ2-5 NA TRBV20-1 TRBD1 CSAWTGKTQYF TGCAGTGCTTGGACAGGGAAGACCCAGTACTTC
TRBJ2-7 NA TRBV7-2 TRBD2 CASSFWPSGTNLGEQYF TGTGCCAGCAGCTTTTGGCCTAGCGGGACAAACTTGGGCGAGCAGTACTTC
TRBJ2-7 NA TRBV5-1 NA CASSLGQNYEQYF TGCGCCAGCAGCTTGGGACAGAATTACGAGCAGTACTTC
TRBJ2-2 NA TRBV4-3 NA CASSQVPSTQGLTTGELFF TGCGCCAGCAGCCAAGTCCCTTCCACGCAGGGCCTGACCACCGGGGAGCTGTTTTTT
TRBJ1-6 NA TRBV7-2 NA CASSLRTAYNSPLHF TGTGCCAGCAGCTTAAGGACAGCATATAATTCACCCCTCCACTTT
TRBJ2-7 NA TRBV7-2 NA CASLSLGGLGYEQYF TGTGCCAGCTTGAGCTTGGGGGGACTGGGGTACGAGCAGTACTTC
TRBJ2-1 NA TRBV7-2 NA CASSLVVVYNEQFF TGTGCCAGCAGCTTAGTAGTGGTCTACAATGAGCAGTTCTTC
TRBJ2-3 NA TRBV4-3 TRBD2 CASSQVSTSGKDTQYF TGCGCCAGCAGCCAAGTATCAACTAGCGGGAAAGATACGCAGTATTTT
TRBJ1-1 NA TRBV5-1 NA CASRREVGGTEAFF TGCGCCAGCAGACGGGAAGTGGGTGGAACTGAAGCTTTCTTT
TRBJ2-1 NA TRBV29-1 TRBD1 CSVDPPGTGYYNEQFF TGCAGCGTTGACCCCCCCGGGACAGGCTACTACAATGAGCAGTTCTTC
TRBJ1-2 NA TRBV12-5 TRBD1 CASGLDPTGSGYTF TGTGCTAGTGGTTTGGACCCGACAGGGAGTGGCTACACCTTC
TRBJ2-7 NA TRBV4-3 NA CASSQNLRESEQYF TGCGCCAGCAGCCAAAACTTAAGAGAGTCCGAGCAGTACTTC
TRBJ2-7 NA TRBV10-3 TRBD1 CAISEGDRGYF TGTGCCATCAGTGAAGGTGACAGGGGGTACTTC
TRBJ1-3 NA TRBV7-9 TRBD1 CASSSWDRDGNTIYF TGTGCCAGCAGCTCATGGGACAGGGATGGAAACACCATATATTTT
TRBJ1-5 NA TRBV15 TRBD1 CATSRVGGTGGQPQHF TGTGCCACCAGCAGAGTCGGGGGGACAGGGGGGCAGCCCCAGCATTTT
TRBJ2-5 once TRBV28 TRBD2 CASSLLRGRSQETQYF TGTGCCAGCAGTTTATTACGCGGGAGGAGCCAAGAGACCCAGTACTTC
TRBJ2-7 NA TRBV4-2 NA CASSQISSEQYF TGTGCCAGCAGCCAAATTAGTAGCGAGCAGTACTTC
TRBJ2-5 NA TRBV5-5 TRBD1 CASARQGAGEETQYF TGTGCCAGCGCCCGACAGGGGGCTGGGGAAGAGACCCAGTACTTC
TRBJ2-1 NA TRBV6-2/TRBV6-3 NA CASSYSIGGVGQFF TGTGCCAGCAGTTACTCGATAGGAGGAGTAGGGCAGTTCTTC
TRBJ2-5 NA TRBV11-2 NA CASSLLKTWPGETQYF TGTGCCAGCAGCTTACTAAAAACCTGGCCGGGGGAGACCCAGTACTTC
TRBJ1-1 NA TRBV4-1 NA CASSQDRGINTEAFF TGCGCCAGCAGCCAAGATAGGGGGATTAACACTGAAGCTTTCTTT
TRBJ2-4 NA TRBV3-1/TRBV3-2 NA CASSQPVGSGAKNIQYF TGTGCCAGCAGCCAACCTGTCGGGTCCGGGGCCAAAAACATTCAGTACTTC
TRBJ1-6 once TRBV4-3 NA CASSQGERLISSPLHF TGCGCCAGCAGCCAAGGGGAGAGGCTCATTAGTTCACCCCTCCACTTT
TRBJ2-7 NA TRBV24-1 NA CATSAAGEQYF TGTGCCACCAGTGCGGCGGGAGAGCAGTACTTC
TRBJ1-1 once TRBV13 NA CASSYLGQGAFF TGTGCCAGCAGCTACTTGGGACAAGGGGCTTTCTTT
TRBJ2-6 NA TRBV7-3 NA CASSLTPLGGASNVLTF TGTGCCAGCAGCTTAACCCCCTTGGGGGGGGCGTCCAACGTCCTGACTTTC
TRBJ2-3 NA TRBV27 NA CASSFYSTDTQYF TGTGCCAGCAGTTTCTACAGCACAGATACGCAGTATTTT
TRBJ2-5 NA TRBV3-1/TRBV3-2 TRBD2 CASSPRLAGGRGTQYF TGTGCCAGCAGCCCGCGACTAGCGGGGGGGCGGGGGACCCAGTACTTC
TRBJ1-6 once TRBV6-5 NA CASSRVGVNSPLHF TGTGCCAGCAGTAGGGTAGGGGTAAATTCACCCCTCCACTTT
TRBJ1-3 NA TRBV30 NA CAWDRGNTIYF TGTGCCTGGGACAGGGGAAACACCATATATTTT
TRBJ1-1 NA TRBV5-1 TRBD1 CASSLGQGGRTEAFF TGCGCCAGCAGCCTCGGACAGGGAGGTCGCACTGAAGCTTTCTTT
TRBJ2-2 NA TRBV5-1 NA CASSLLLTNTGELFF TGCGCCAGCAGCTTGTTACTAACGAACACCGGGGAGCTGTTTTTT
TRBJ2-1 NA TRBV28 NA CASSLSSGNVPNEQFF TGTGCCAGCAGTTTATCGTCCGGGAATGTCCCCAATGAGCAGTTCTTC
TRBJ2-6 NA TRBV7-9 NA CASSLIGQGGGANVLTF TGTGCCAGCAGCTTAATAGGGCAGGGCGGTGGGGCCAACGTCCTGACTTTC
TRBJ1-5 NA TRBV27 TRBD1 CASSLRQGRQPQHF TGTGCCAGCAGTTTGAGACAGGGGAGACAGCCCCAGCATTTT
TRBJ2-3 NA TRBV28 NA CASTPRDLSHTQYF TGTGCCAGCACCCCACGGGATCTTAGTCATACGCAGTATTTT
TRBJ2-7 NA TRBV11-2 TRBD2 CASSLTLTSGSSSEQYF TGTGCCAGCAGCTTAACCCTGACTAGCGGGAGCTCCAGCGAGCAGTACTTC
TRBJ2-5 NA TRBV4-1 NA CASSQGTAEIHETQYF TGCGCCAGCAGCCAAGGTACGGCGGAAATTCATGAGACCCAGTACTTC
TRBJ1-2 NA TRBV15 NA CATSPRPGAIYGYTF TGTGCCACCAGCCCCAGGCCAGGGGCGATCTATGGCTACACCTTC
TRBJ1-1 NA TRBV12-2 NA CASRHLWGRDAEAFF TGTGCAAGTCGTCATCTTTGGGGGCGCGATGCTGAAGCTTTCTTT
TRBJ2-7 NA TRBV18 TRBD2 CASSPLSGGSSYEQYF TGTGCCAGCTCACCATTGTCGGGGGGGAGCTCCTACGAGCAGTACTTC
TRBJ2-7 NA TRBV6-6 TRBD2 CASSARLAGPGGEQYF TGTGCCAGCAGTGCCCGACTAGCGGGACCGGGTGGCGAGCAGTACTTC
TRBJ1-5 NA TRBV10-3 NA CAISERTTDNQPQHF TGTGCCATCAGTGAGAGGACAACTGACAATCAGCCCCAGCATTTT
TRBJ1-1 once TRBV5-1 TRBD1 CASSIGQEMTEAFF TGCGCCAGCAGCATCGGACAGGAAATGACTGAAGCTTTCTTT